These 27 T cell receptor beta chains were sequenced from one sample in a study of blood T cell repertoires in COVID-19. TCRdb keeps only in-frame clones here, not all; method: immunoSEQ multiplex PCR. This table holds 470,000 or so clones, nearly 90% found once. Sequencing input: PBMCs or T cells enriched from blood (not recorded which). The receptor source for this set is a woman aged 18-29 years with acute COVID-19.

The chain joins TRBV2 to TRBJ1-2; unclear D gene. Per germline, CDR1 SNHLY and CDR2 FYNNEI. V dropped 1 base and J dropped 2 bases, with 11 bases sitting between them. There are 15 residues in the CDR3. As DNA, the CDR3 is TGTGCCAGCAGTGAAGGGAGCAGATTCAACTATGGCTACACCTTC. It encodes CASSEGSRFNYGYTF. Together with reference TRBV2 and TRBJ1-2, the CDR3 gives the full variable domain: EPEVTQTPSHQVTQMGQEVILRCVPISNHLYFYWYRQILGQKVEFLVSFYNNEISEKSEIFDDQFSVERPDGSNFTLKIRSTKLEDSAMYFCASSEGSRFNYGYTFGSGTRLTVV.

The chain employs TRBV9 and TRBJ2-3; D ambiguous. The V gene lost 0 bases and the J gene lost 0 bases, with 8 bases spanning the gap. This CDR3 comprises 15 residues. The germline gives CDR1 SGDLS, CDR2 YYNGEE. CDR3 region: CASSVVGSSTDTQYF. CDR3 nucleotides: TGTGCCAGCAGCGTAGTTGGTAGCAGCACAGATACGCAGTATTTT.

The CDR3: CASSPRQDTGELFF. CDR3 bases: TGTGCCAGCTCACCCCGACAGGACACCGGGGAGCTGTTTTTT. V and J are TRBV18 and TRBJ2-2; maybe TRBD1 (6 bases). The CDR3 totals 14 residues. Trimming removed 3 bases from V and 3 bases from J, with 8 bases in between. Looked up from germline, CDR1 is KGHSH and CDR2 is LQKENI.

The J gene is TRBJ2-7, the V gene TRBV5-4; 9 positions match TRBD2. Germline CDR1 SGHNT, CDR2 YYREEE (reference sequence). The CDR3 covers 13 residues. The V gene end was trimmed by 4 bases and the J gene end by 5 bases; junction bases not matched to a gene: 4. The CDR3 spells CASSPGLANEQYF. In DNA form, the CDR3 reads TGTGCCAGCAGCCCCGGACTAGCGAACGAGCAGTACTTC.

The chain links TRBV2 to TRBJ2-5; 8 bases map to TRBD1. Germline V gene data show CDR1 as SNHLY and CDR2 as FYNNEI. With 6 bases clipped from V and 0 bases from J, the junction kept 9 bases outside the gene matches. The CDR3 length is 16 residues. CDR3 amino acids: CASRLFGTGDQETQYF. CDR3 in DNA: TGTGCCAGCAGGCTATTCGGGACAGGAGACCAAGAGACCCAGTACTTC. The whole variable domain, remainder taken from reference TRBV2 and TRBJ2-5, is EPEVTQTPSHQVTQMGQEVILRCVPISNHLYFYWYRQILGQKVEFLVSFYNNEISEKSEIFDDQFSVERPDGSNFTLKIRSTKLEDSAMYFCASRLFGTGDQETQYFGPGTRLLVL.

The chain has TRBV7-9 and TRBJ2-1, with a tentative D call TRBD2 (5 bases). Trimming left V 7 bases short and J 7 bases short, with 8 bases between. This CDR3 has 11 residues. CDR1 and CDR2 from the germline V gene are SEHNR and FQNEAQ (reference sequence). CDR3 DNA sequence: TGTGCCAGCACTGGAGGAAATGAGCAGTTCTTC. Amino acids: CASTGGNEQFF.

Worth noting for this clone: An end of the junction differs from the germline gene, which may be a read error. The rearrangement uses TRBV18 and TRBJ1-4; weak D call: TRBD1 (5 bases). Looked up from germline, CDR1 is KGHSH and CDR2 is LQKENI. The CDR3 contains 14 residues. CDR3 sequence (DNA): TGTGCCAGCTCCCAGAGGAGAAACGATGACAGACTTCAATTT. This encodes CASSQRRNDDRLQF.

The rearrangement joins TRBV28 to TRBJ1-1; the D is unclear. V was cut by 3 bases and J by 3 bases, with 11 bases left in between. Germline values: CDR1 MDHEN, CDR2 SYDVKM. The CDR3 is made up of 14 amino acids. CDR3 amino acids: CASSFSVADTEAFF. CDR3 in DNA: TGTGCCAGCAGTTTCTCAGTGGCAGACACTGAAGCTTTCTTT.

This clone came up once. The rearrangement links TRBV28 to TRBJ1-1; D ambiguous. The CDR3 is 14 residues long. The V gene's germline CDR1 is MDHEN and CDR2 SYDVKM. Trimming took 3 bases from V and 1 from J, leaving 9 bases between them. The CDR3 loop is CASSLIQENTEAFF. The CDR3 coding sequence is TGTGCCAGCAGTTTGATACAAGAGAACACTGAAGCTTTCTTT.

The chain carries TRBV19 and TRBJ2-2, with D maybe TRBD1 (6 bases). The V gene's germline CDR1 is LNHDA and CDR2 SQIVND (reference sequence). Deletions cut 4 bases from V and 7 bases from J, with 13 bases between. This CDR3 has 14 residues. The CDR3 reads CASSTGQLVGELFF. The DNA for the CDR3 is TGTGCCAGTAGTACCGGACAGTTAGTCGGGGAGCTGTTTTTT.

This chain links TRBV5-1 with TRBJ2-2, with D possibly being TRBD2 (5 bases). This CDR3 comprises 15 residues. Trimming removed 3 bases from V and 2 bases from J, with 11 bases in between. The germline CDR1 and CDR2 sequences are SGHRS and YFSETQ. The CDR3 sequence: CASSSAGINTGELFF. For the CDR3, the DNA is TGCGCCAGCAGCTCGGCCGGGATTAACACCGGGGAGCTGTTTTTT.

This chain joins TRBV6-2 or TRBV6-3 and TRBJ2-3; 11 nucleotides match TRBD2. This CDR3 region has 16 residues. Germline loops: CDR1 MNHEY, CDR2 SVGEGT. J was trimmed by 5 bases and V by 2 bases; bases with no gene match: 6. CDR3 DNA sequence: TGTGCCAGCAGTTACACTAGCGGGAGATTGGAAGATACGCAGTATTTT. It translates to CASSYTSGRLEDTQYF.

At least ten counts were recorded for this clone. The chain employs TRBV5-1 and TRBJ2-3; 8 positions match TRBD2. The CDR3 runs to 18 residues. The junction had 15 bases not matched to a gene; V was cut back by 2 bases and J by 4 bases. Germline loops: CDR1 SGHRS, CDR2 YFSETQ. The chain's CDR3 is CASSFPQLAEVVPDTQYF. CDR3 nucleotide sequence: TGCGCCAGCAGCTTCCCACAACTAGCGGAAGTAGTCCCAGATACGCAGTATTTT. The variable domain in full, completed from reference TRBV5-1 and TRBJ2-3, reads KAGVTQTPRYLIKTRGQQVTLSCSPISGHRSVSWYQQTPGQGLQFLFEYFSETQRNKGNFPGRFSGRQFSNSRSEMNVSTLELGDSALYLCASSFPQLAEVVPDTQYFGPGTRLTVL.

The V and J genes are TRBV13 and TRBJ2-1, with 9 bases fitting TRBD1. Germline-derived CDR1 and CDR2 are PRHDT and FYEKMQ (reference sequence). J lost 9 bases, V lost 3 bases, and 6 bases had no gene match. The CDR3 covers 14 residues. Written as DNA, the CDR3 is TGTGCCAGCAGCTTGGGACAGGGAGTTACTGAGCAGTTCTTC. The encoded protein is CASSLGQGVTEQFF.

This rearrangement joins TRBV6-5 to TRBJ2-2, with 7 bases that match TRBD1. J lost 3 bases, V lost 8 bases, and 0 bases had no gene match. Germline-derived CDR1 and CDR2 are MNHEY and SVGAGI. CDR3 size: 12 residues. For the CDR3, the DNA is TGTGCCAGCGACAGGGACACCGGGGAGCTGTTTTTT. Translating gives CASDRDTGELFF.

This clone is a singleton in its sample. The rearrangement links TRBV28 to TRBJ2-7, with D hard to call. Germline V gene lookup returns CDR1 MDHEN and CDR2 SYDVKM. V lost 4 bases and J 3 bases, leaving 7 bases between the germline ends. The length of the CDR3 is 12 residues. The CDR3 DNA reads as TGTGCCAGCAGTTCATCAGTCTACGAGCAGTACTTC. Its translation is CASSSSVYEQYF.

The CDR3, as DNA: TGTGCCAGCAGTTTAGCTCTTCGGAGCTCTGGGGCCAACGTCCTGACTTTC. It yields the protein CASSLALRSSGANVLTF. The V gene is TRBV28, the J gene TRBJ2-6; D remains unclear. Germline V gives CDR1 MDHEN, CDR2 SYDVKM. The length of the CDR3 is 17 residues. Trimming removed 2 bases at V and 0 bases at J, with 11 bases between.

The rearrangement uses TRBV2 and TRBJ2-5, with TRBD1 as a possible D gene (5 bases). V lost 6 bases and J 1 base, leaving 15 bases between the germline ends. This CDR3 spans 15 amino acids. CDR1 and CDR2 (germline): SNHLY, FYNNEI. As DNA, the CDR3 is TGTGCCAGCAGAGCCCCGAGACAGACCCAAGAGACCCAGTACTTC. It is translated as CASRAPRQTQETQYF.

The chain is built from TRBV28 and TRBJ2-1, with D tentatively TRBD2 (6 bases). Germline CDR1 is MDHEN and CDR2 is SYDVKM. V lost 6 bases and J lost 2, with 14 bases in between. The CDR3 loop spans 15 amino acids. DNA of the CDR3: TGTGCCAGCAGAGATACTGGAGGGGCCTACAATGAGCAGTTCTTC. Translation gives CASRDTGGAYNEQFF.

The rearrangement joins TRBV2 to TRBJ1-2; D perhaps matches TRBD1 (5 bases). The V gene lost 8 bases and the J gene lost 0 bases, with 16 bases spanning the gap. CDR3 length equals 15 residues. Germline CDR1 SNHLY, CDR2 FYNNEI. The CDR3: CASRTSYTANYGYTF. CDR3 DNA sequence: TGTGCCAGCCGGACATCTTACACTGCTAACTATGGCTACACCTTC.

As DNA, the CDR3 is TGTGCCAGCAGTTTAGGACAGCGTAATGAAAAACTGTTTTTT. It specifies CASSLGQRNEKLFF. The chain is built from TRBV6-5 and TRBJ1-4, with TRBD1 as a possible D gene (6 bases). The germline CDR1 and CDR2 sequences are MNHEY and SVGAGI. V lost 4 bases, J lost 4 bases, and 10 bases lay in between. This CDR3 has 14 residues.

The CDR3 DNA reads as TGTGCCAGCAGCTTAGGAGGATCGGCAGAAGCTTTCTTT. Residues: CASSLGGSAEAFF. V gene TRBV7-9 combines with J gene TRBJ1-1, with no clear D. Germline lookup yields CDR1 SEHNR and CDR2 FQNEAQ (reference sequence). CDR3 length: 13 residues. The V and J ends lost 1 base and 8 bases respectively, with 11 bases between them.

The chain employs TRBV6-1 and TRBJ1-4; 7 nucleotides line up with TRBD1. This CDR3 comprises 13 residues. J gave up 8 bases and V 3 bases, and 3 bases lay outside the gene matches. CDR1 and CDR2 (germline): MNHNS, SASEGT. Here the CDR3 reads CASSERGREKLFF. CDR3 sequence (DNA): TGTGCCAGCAGTGAGAGGGGGCGGGAAAAACTGTTTTTT.

The chain couples TRBV28 to TRBJ1-6, with 10 bases that match TRBD1. Germline CDR1 MDHEN, CDR2 SYDVKM. The trim removed 4 bases at V and 8 bases at J, leaving 11 bases unmatched. This CDR3 region has 17 residues. The CDR3: CASSSGTGVKGDSPLHF. The DNA for the CDR3 is TGTGCCAGCAGTTCTGGGACAGGGGTTAAGGGGGATTCACCCCTCCACTTT.

The V call is TRBV5-4, the J call TRBJ2-7, with a possible D match to TRBD2 (6 bases). In germline, CDR1 is SGHNT, CDR2 YYREEE (reference sequence). Trimming removed 0 bases from V and 7 bases from J, with 11 bases in between. This CDR3 region has 13 residues. CDR3 coding DNA: TGTGCCAGCAGCTTGGAGGCAGGGAGGGAGCAGTACTTC. Amino acid sequence: CASSLEAGREQYF. Full variable domain (remainder filled in from reference TRBV5-4 and TRBJ2-7): ETGVTQSPTHLIKTRGQQVTLRCSSQSGHNTVSWYQQALGQGPQFIFQYYREEENGRGNFPPRFSGLQFPNYSSELNVNALELDDSALYLCASSLEAGREQYFGPGTRLTVT.

The chain employs TRBV3-1 (or the pseudogene TRBV3-2) and TRBJ1-3; no reliable D call. Germline V gives CDR1 LGHDT, CDR2 YNNKEL (reference sequence). Trimming left V 4 bases short and J 8 bases short, with 9 bases between. The CDR3 sequence is 12 residues long. The CDR3, as DNA: TGTGCCAGCAGCCCCCGTTTAGACACCATATATTTT. Translated: CASSPRLDTIYF.

This chain joins TRBV2 and TRBJ1-2, with D unresolved. Germline V lookup: CDR1 SNHLY, CDR2 FYNNEI. Trimming pared 1 base from V and 1 base from J, leaving 4 bases between. CDR3 size: 13 residues. For the CDR3, the DNA is TGTGCCAGCAGTGAAGTACTTAACTATGGCTACACCTTC. It is translated as CASSEVLNYGYTF. Based on the CDR3 plus reference TRBV2 and TRBJ1-2, the full variable domain is EPEVTQTPSHQVTQMGQEVILRCVPISNHLYFYWYRQILGQKVEFLVSFYNNEISEKSEIFDDQFSVERPDGSNFTLKIRSTKLEDSAMYFCASSEVLNYGYTFGSGTRLTVV.